These T cell receptor beta chains were read from a single sample in a study of cytomegalovirus exposure and HLA in healthy donors. The data were produced by immunoSEQ multiplex PCR, yet TCRdb's version contains in-frame clones alone and is incomplete. The sample spans about 41,000 clones; the ten largest clones claim 6.2%. The sequenced sample was PBMCs. The receptors were sampled from a man aged 25 to 45 in good health and CMV-seronegative. Both conserved end residues are part of each CDR3. A D gene is named only where the DNA matches it firmly.

d_gene,j_gene,v_gene,CDR3aa,CDR3nt
.,TRBJ1-1,TRBV6-4,CASRSTGFTEAFF,TGTGCCAGCAGAAGCACAGGGTTCACTGAAGCTTTCTTT
.,TRBJ2-7,TRBV29-1,CSVEGRFYEQYF,TGCAGCGTTGAGGGCCGTTTCTACGAGCAGTACTTC
.,TRBJ1-3,TRBV6-5,CASSYSIGGGGNTIYF,TGTGCCAGCAGTTACTCGATTGGGGGGGGTGGAAACACCATATATTTT
.,TRBJ1-3,TRBV6-5,CASSRSQGSGNNIYF,TGTGCCAGCAGCAGATCTCAGGGATCTGGAAACAACATATATTTT
.,TRBJ1-1,TRBV7-8,CASSPGGWPEAFF,TGTGCCAGCAGCCCGGGGGGGTGGCCTGAAGCTTTCTTT
TRBD2,TRBJ2-1,TRBV4-1,CASSRGGLAVMGNEQFF,TGCGCCAGCAGCCGCGGGGGGCTAGCGGTCATGGGAAATGAGCAGTTCTTC
.,TRBJ1-1,TRBV21-1,CASSPMRDNFTMNTEAFF,TGTGCCAGCAGCCCTATGCGTGACAACTTCACCATGAACACTGAAGCTTTCTTT
.,TRBJ1-1,TRBV6-1,CASSLWAGVNEAFF,TGTGCCAGCAGTCTTTGGGCGGGGGTGAACGAAGCTTTCTTT
TRBD1,TRBJ1-1,TRBV29-1,CSVPGGWDTEAFF,TGCAGCGTGCCAGGGGGCTGGGACACTGAAGCTTTCTTT
TRBD2,TRBJ2-7,TRBV5-1,CASSSGVAGLDEQYF,TGCGCCAGCAGCAGCGGGGTGGCGGGTCTCGACGAGCAGTACTTC
TRBD2,TRBJ2-1,TRBV11-2,CASSERLALYNEQFF,TGTGCCAGCAGCGAGCGACTAGCGTTGTACAATGAGCAGTTCTTC
TRBD1,TRBJ1-5,TRBV5-6,CASSYTGVTNQPQHF,TGTGCCAGCAGCTACACAGGGGTCACCAATCAGCCCCAGCATTTT
.,TRBJ1-5,TRBV6-1,CASLIGGFSNQPQHF,TGTGCCAGTCTTATAGGAGGTTTTAGCAATCAGCCCCAGCATTTT
TRBD1,TRBJ1-2,TRBV5-1,CASSLGQGYTF,TGCGCCAGCAGCCTAGGACAGGGATACACCTTC
.,TRBJ1-3,TRBV6-6,CASSHSLAGGGNTIYF,TGTGCCAGCAGTCATTCCCTCGCGGGGGGAGGAAACACCATATATTTT
TRBD1,TRBJ2-7,TRBV6-1,CASWGQTSISYEQYF,TGTGCCAGCTGGGGACAGACCTCGATTTCCTACGAGCAGTACTTC
TRBD1,TRBJ2-7,TRBV19,CASVIPGQAYEQYF,TGTGCCAGCGTTATCCCGGGACAGGCCTACGAGCAGTACTTC
.,TRBJ2-1,TRBV9,CASSIEGGVQFF,TGTGCCAGCAGCATCGAGGGGGGGGTGCAGTTCTTC
TRBD1,TRBJ1-1,TRBV18,CASSLVAGGETEAFF,TGTGCCAGCTCACTAGTTGCAGGGGGTGAGACTGAAGCTTTCTTT
.,TRBJ2-1,TRBV9,CASSVGRGSYNEQFF,TGTGCCAGCAGCGTCGGCCGGGGCTCCTACAATGAGCAGTTCTTC
.,TRBJ2-3,TRBV7-9,CASSFISGLPTADTQYF,TGTGCCAGCAGCTTCATTTCGGGACTCCCTACTGCAGATACGCAGTATTTT
TRBD1,TRBJ2-2,TRBV5-1,CASSLGPGGDTGELFF,TGCGCCAGCAGCTTGGGGCCAGGGGGTGACACCGGGGAGCTGTTTTTT
TRBD2,TRBJ2-1,TRBV12-5,CASGSTSGYKNEQFF,TGTGCTAGTGGCTCGACTAGCGGGTATAAAAATGAGCAGTTCTTC
.,TRBJ2-1,TRBV5-6,CASSSNSGHRNEQFF,TGTGCCAGCAGCTCAAACTCGGGACATAGAAATGAGCAGTTCTTC
.,TRBJ2-3,TRBV4-2,CASSQGGLSGSRNTQYF,TGTGCCAGCAGCCAAGGGGGTCTGTCCGGGAGCAGGAATACGCAGTATTTT
TRBD2,TRBJ2-1,TRBV6-4,CASSDTSGGYNEQFF,TGTGCCAGCAGTGACACTAGCGGGGGCTACAATGAGCAGTTCTTC
TRBD1,TRBJ2-7,TRBV4-3,CASSQDYRGYEQYF,TGCGCCAGCAGCCAAGATTACAGGGGCTACGAGCAGTACTTC
TRBD2,TRBJ2-7,TRBV30,CAWSVASGTYEQYF,TGTGCCTGGAGTGTGGCTAGCGGGACCTACGAGCAGTACTTC
.,TRBJ1-2,TRBV5-1,CASSAAGKDNYGYTF,TGCGCCAGCAGCGCAGCCGGGAAGGACAACTATGGCTACACCTTC
TRBD2,TRBJ2-7,TRBV19,CASSISGDGRWYEQYF,TGTGCCAGTAGTATTTCTGGCGACGGGAGGTGGTACGAGCAGTACTTC
.,TRBJ1-1,TRBV29-1,CSVPAGFGSTEAFF,TGCAGCGTCCCGGCGGGTTTTGGGAGCACTGAAGCTTTCTTT
.,TRBJ2-7,TRBV6-5,CASKRGRGVSYEQYF,TGTGCCAGCAAACGGGGGAGAGGGGTAAGCTACGAGCAGTACTTC
TRBD2,TRBJ2-7,TRBV27,CASSLEWTSNYEQYF,TGTGCCAGCAGTTTAGAATGGACTAGTAACTACGAGCAGTACTTC
.,TRBJ1-4,TRBV12-2,CASKGFGEKLFF,TGTGCAAGTAAGGGGTTTGGTGAAAAACTGTTTTTT
TRBD1,TRBJ2-7,TRBV6-5,CASSWDSYEQYF,TGTGCCAGCAGTTGGGACAGCTACGAGCAGTACTTC
.,TRBJ2-1,TRBV12-5,CASGAGFKRDEQFF,TGTGCTAGTGGTGCCGGATTTAAGCGGGATGAGCAGTTCTTC
.,TRBJ2-7,TRBV28,CASSLTYEQYF,TGTGCCAGCAGCCTAACCTACGAGCAGTACTTC
.,TRBJ1-5,TRBV7-9,CASSLAGGLEPSNQPQHF,TGTGCCAGCAGCTTAGCGGGGGGACTCGAGCCTAGCAATCAGCCCCAGCATTTT
TRBD2,TRBJ2-1,TRBV6-1,CASSETSGSYNEQFF,TGTGCCAGCAGTGAAACTAGCGGCTCCTACAATGAGCAGTTCTTC
.,TRBJ1-5,TRBV19,CASSPIQSNQPQHF,TGTGCCAGTAGCCCTATACAGAGCAATCAGCCCCAGCATTTT
.,TRBJ2-3,TRBV5-1,CASHTTDTQYF,TGCGCCAGTCACACCACAGATACGCAGTATTTT
TRBD2,TRBJ2-7,TRBV4-2,CASSQGGLAGRPYEQYF,TGTGCCAGCAGCCAGGGCGGACTAGCGGGACGACCCTACGAGCAGTACTTC
.,TRBJ1-4,TRBV6-6,CASSRVATNEKLFF,TGTGCCAGCAGCCGGGTTGCAACTAATGAAAAACTGTTTTTT
.,TRBJ1-4,TRBV5-1,CASSQGKNSGISEKLFF,TGCGCCAGCAGCCAGGGGAAAAATTCTGGGATATCAGAAAAACTGTTTTTT
TRBD2,TRBJ2-1,TRBV6-5,CASSYGQRGTDNEQFF,TGTGCCAGCAGTTACGGGCAGCGGGGGACTGACAATGAGCAGTTCTTC
TRBD1,TRBJ1-1,TRBV6-6,CASSRDRGLNTEAFF,TGTGCCAGCAGCCGGGACAGGGGCCTGAACACTGAAGCTTTCTTT
TRBD1,TRBJ2-1,TRBV19,CASSPAGTAYNEQFF,TGTGCCAGTAGCCCTGCCGGGACAGCCTACAATGAGCAGTTCTTC
.,TRBJ1-2,TRBV29-1,CSVVVRGYGYTF,TGCAGCGTTGTGGTCAGGGGCTATGGCTACACCTTC
.,TRBJ1-4,TRBV7-9,CASSFPGGGDEKLFF,TGTGCCAGCAGCTTTCCCGGGGGGGGAGATGAAAAACTGTTTTTT
TRBD1,TRBJ2-5,TRBV5-1,CASSFGQVETQYF,TGCGCCAGCAGCTTCGGACAGGTGGAGACCCAGTACTTC
TRBD1,TRBJ1-1,TRBV18,CASSPFYPPGQGASDTEAFF,TGTGCCAGCTCACCCTTCTATCCCCCGGGACAGGGGGCGTCGGACACTGAAGCTTTCTTT
.,TRBJ1-6,TRBV4-2,CASSQDVKGYSYNSPLHF,TGTGCCAGCAGCCAAGATGTTAAGGGGTACTCCTATAATTCACCCCTACACTTT
TRBD1,TRBJ2-7,TRBV5-1,CASRTGGSYEQYF,TGCGCCAGCCGGACAGGGGGCTCCTACGAGCAGTACTTC
.,TRBJ1-4,TRBV29-1,CSVADREWGKLFF,TGCAGCGTTGCCGACCGGGAATGGGGAAAACTGTTTTTT
TRBD1,TRBJ2-2,TRBV9,CASSASRQGSTGELFF,TGTGCCAGCAGCGCCTCCAGACAGGGGAGCACCGGGGAGCTGTTTTTT
TRBD1,TRBJ1-2,TRBV6-5,CASRRTGNYGYTF,TGTGCCAGCAGGAGGACAGGGAACTATGGCTACACCTTC
.,TRBJ2-3,TRBV1,CTSSQVWAGGPSPDTQYF,TGCACCAGCAGCCAAGTATGGGCGGGAGGGCCAAGTCCGGATACGCAGTATTTT
TRBD2,TRBJ2-7,TRBV30,CACRTSGIYEQYF,TGTGCCTGCCGGACTAGCGGGATTTACGAGCAGTACTTC
.,TRBJ1-5,TRBV7-9,CASSLAGEYSNQPQHF,TGTGCCAGCAGCTTAGCGGGAGAATATAGCAATCAGCCCCAGCATTTT
TRBD1,TRBJ2-2,TRBV7-2,CASSRTGQVVGELFF,TGTGCCAGCAGCCGTACGGGACAGGTGGTGGGGGAGCTGTTTTTT